A single sample is the source of the 17 T cell receptor beta chains below, sequenced in a study of blood T cells in healthy people across ages. Primers used in a second PCR of roughly 7 to 11 cycles were a sample-barcoded 5' primer and a J-beta primer mix. TCRdb re-analysed the 5' RACE reads in MiXCR, keeping a single row per CDR3 protein. Of roughly 1.6 million distinct CDR3 sequences in the sample, 30% to 35% were seen once. Sample: blood. The receptors originated from a woman aged 30 to 39 in good health.

In this sample, this clonotype turned up a few times. This chain joins TRBV5-1 and TRBJ2-7; 9 bases are shared with TRBD1. Germline trimming cut 4 bases from V and 1 base from J; bases unmatched to any gene: 9. The CDR3 consists of 16 residues. Germline V gene data show CDR1 as SGHRS and CDR2 as YFSETQ. CDR3 sequence reads: CASSPGQGKSSYEQYF. Written as DNA, the CDR3 is TGCGCCAGCAGCCCGGGACAGGGTAAATCGTCCTACGAGCAGTACTTC. The whole variable domain, remainder taken from reference TRBV5-1 and TRBJ2-7, is KAGVTQTPRYLIKTRGQQVTLSCSPISGHRSVSWYQQTPGQGLQFLFEYFSETQRNKGNFPGRFSGRQFSNSRSEMNVSTLELGDSALYLCASSPGQGKSSYEQYFGPGTRLTVT.

In this sample, this clonotype turned up a few times. The chain links TRBV29-1 to TRBJ1-4; TRBD1 matches 8 bases. This CDR3 region has 14 residues. Per the germline V gene, CDR1 is SQVTM and CDR2 is ANQGSEA. The V segment lost 7 bases and the J segment 4 bases; nucleotides outside the gene matches: 8. CDR3 in amino acids: CSASQGAINEKLFF. CDR3 DNA sequence: TGCAGCGCATCCCAGGGGGCGATTAATGAAAAACTGTTTTTT.

The rearrangement uses TRBV28 and TRBJ1-2; weak D call: TRBD1 (5 bases). Looked up from germline, CDR1 is MDHEN and CDR2 is SYDVKM. This CDR3 comprises 10 residues. V was trimmed by 10 bases and J by 7 bases, leaving 10 bases between them. The CDR3 DNA reads as TGTGCCACCGGGGGGGTTGGCTACACCTTC. Its protein product is CATGGVGYTF.

This clonotype was recorded a few times. The genes are TRBV3-1 and TRBJ2-1; the D gene is possibly TRBD1 (5 bases). Trimming removed 4 bases from V and 7 bases from J, with 20 bases in between. Germline loops: CDR1 LGHDT, CDR2 YNNKEL (reference sequence). The CDR3 runs to 16 residues. The CDR3 DNA is TGTGCCAGCAGCCCCCTGGCCGGCAGGGTGTGGAATGAGCAGTTCTTC. As protein: CASSPLAGRVWNEQFF.

This clonotype was seen many times. This chain joins TRBV4-1 and TRBJ2-7, with D unclear. The CDR3 loop spans 16 amino acids. The germline gives CDR1 MGHRA, CDR2 YSYEKL. V lost 4 bases, J lost 4 bases, and 20 bases lay in between. The CDR3 here is CASSRSIGVLSYEQYF. In nucleotides, the CDR3 is TGCGCCAGCAGCCGGTCCATCGGAGTACTCTCGTACGAGCAGTACTTC.

The chain has TRBV29-1 and TRBJ1-5; D unclear. V lost 4 bases and J lost 4, with 14 bases in between. CDR3 length: 14 residues. Germline V CDR1 and CDR2: SQVTM, ANQGSEA. The CDR3 sequence: CSVGVEGLNQPQHF. CDR3 nucleotide sequence: TGCAGCGTTGGAGTTGAAGGACTAAATCAGCCCCAGCATTTT.

This clonotype came up a few times. CDR3 in amino acids: CASRAASGADTQYF. CDR3 DNA sequence: TGTGCCAGCAGAGCTGCATCTGGAGCAGATACGCAGTATTTT. This sequence joins TRBV2 and TRBJ2-3; D call uncertain. This CDR3 comprises 14 residues. Trimming took 6 bases from V and 4 from J, leaving 14 bases between them. Per the germline V gene, CDR1 is SNHLY and CDR2 is FYNNEI. The full variable domain, its missing parts supplied by reference TRBV2 and TRBJ2-3, is EPEVTQTPSHQVTQMGQEVILRCVPISNHLYFYWYRQILGQKVEFLVSFYNNEISEKSEIFDDQFSVERPDGSNFTLKIRSTKLEDSAMYFCASRAASGADTQYFGPGTRLTVL.

This clonotype was detected only a few times. V is TRBV20-1 and J is TRBJ2-5; 13 nucleotides agree with TRBD2. This CDR3 region has 17 residues. Germline V gene lookup returns CDR1 DFQATT and CDR2 SNEGSKA (reference sequence). V lost 4 bases and J lost 2; bases outside the gene matches: 10. Here the CDR3 reads CSANTGTSGISQETQYF. CDR3 coding DNA: TGCAGTGCTAACACCGGGACTAGCGGGATATCTCAAGAGACCCAGTACTTC.

In its sample, this clonotype was seen a few times. The chain couples TRBV4-2 to TRBJ2-1; TRBD1 matches at 8 bases. Germline CDR1 LGHNA, CDR2 YNFKEQ. This CDR3 spans 17 amino acids. J was trimmed by 4 bases and V by 4 bases; bases with no gene match: 12. The CDR3 region is CASSPSDRDRSYNEQFF. DNA for the CDR3: TGTGCCAGCAGCCCTTCTGACCGGGACAGGTCTTACAATGAGCAGTTCTTC.

V usage is TRBV20-1 and J usage is TRBJ1-1, with D tentatively TRBD1 (5 bases). Trimming shortened V by 7 bases and J by 3 bases, and 12 bases separated the two germline ends. Looked up from germline, CDR1 is DFQATT and CDR2 is SNEGSKA (reference sequence). The CDR3 runs to 12 residues. The CDR3 loop is CSVRGGYTEAFF. The CDR3 DNA reads TGCAGTGTACGGGGCGGTTACACTGAAGCTTTCTTT.

This clonotype has only a few counts. The V and J genes are TRBV28 and TRBJ2-7; D is possibly TRBD1 (6 bases). The CDR3 contains 17 residues. Germline assignment: CDR1 MDHEN and CDR2 SYDVKM. With 8 bases removed from V and 3 bases from J, the gap between germline ends came to 26 bases. This chain's CDR3 is CASYDLTRGRRGYEQYF. CDR3 bases: TGTGCCAGCTATGACCTAACCAGGGGACGAAGAGGCTACGAGCAGTACTTC.

The chain recombines TRBV2 with TRBJ2-3; 9 nucleotides align to TRBD2. CDR1 and CDR2 from the germline V gene are SNHLY and FYNNEI. The CDR3 sequence is 14 residues long. V was clipped by 8 bases and J by 5 bases; unmatched bases: 8. The CDR3 nucleotides read TGTGCCAGCGCAGGCGGGGGGGCCGTAGATACGCAGTATTTT. Translation gives CASAGGGAVDTQYF.

This clonotype was detected only once. The chain joins TRBV13 to TRBJ1-5; 7 bases match TRBD1. J was trimmed by 5 bases and V by 0 bases; bases with no gene match: 4. Germline lookup yields CDR1 PRHDT and CDR2 FYEKMQ (reference sequence). This CDR3 is built from 15 residues. The CDR3 bases are TGTGCCAGCAGCTTAGGACGGGACAGAGATCAGCCCCAGCATTTT. Its protein is CASSLGRDRDQPQHF.

This clonotype was counted between two and nine times. The chain couples TRBV7-9 to TRBJ2-7; maybe TRBD2 (5 bases). V shed 5 bases and J shed 2 bases, with 16 bases lying between them. Per germline, CDR1 SEHNR and CDR2 FQNEAQ (reference sequence). CDR3 length: 15 amino acids. Written as DNA, the CDR3 is TGTGCCAGCAGCCTCCAATCGGGAACCCCCTACGAGCAGTACTTC. It specifies CASSLQSGTPYEQYF.

This chain uses TRBV27 with TRBJ2-1; D unresolved. The CDR3 runs to 18 residues. The germline V and J ends were trimmed by 2 bases and 6 bases, with 23 bases remaining between them. Per the germline V gene, CDR1 is MNHEY and CDR2 is SMNVEV (reference sequence). The CDR3, as DNA: TGTGCCAGCAGTTTACCTCACGACCCACCTCGGCTAGGCAATGAGCAGTTCTTC. Translation: CASSLPHDPPRLGNEQFF.

This clonotype has ten or more counts. This rearrangement joins TRBV5-1 to TRBJ2-1; 8 bases match TRBD1. Germline V lookup: CDR1 SGHRS, CDR2 YFSETQ. This CDR3 comprises 15 residues. Germline trimming cut 3 bases from V and 4 bases from J; bases unmatched to any gene: 6. Here the CDR3 reads CASSSPGTGYNEQFF. Written as DNA, the CDR3 is TGCGCCAGCAGCTCCCCCGGGACAGGATACAATGAGCAGTTCTTC.

The chain couples TRBV20-1 to TRBJ1-5; possible D gene TRBD1, 5 bases. This CDR3 spans 12 amino acids. Germline loops: CDR1 DFQATT, CDR2 SNEGSKA (reference sequence). The V and J ends lost 4 bases and 6 bases respectively, with 10 bases between them. For the CDR3, the DNA is TGCAGTGCTACCCCCGGGGGTCAGCCCCAGCATTTT. Its translation is CSATPGGQPQHF.